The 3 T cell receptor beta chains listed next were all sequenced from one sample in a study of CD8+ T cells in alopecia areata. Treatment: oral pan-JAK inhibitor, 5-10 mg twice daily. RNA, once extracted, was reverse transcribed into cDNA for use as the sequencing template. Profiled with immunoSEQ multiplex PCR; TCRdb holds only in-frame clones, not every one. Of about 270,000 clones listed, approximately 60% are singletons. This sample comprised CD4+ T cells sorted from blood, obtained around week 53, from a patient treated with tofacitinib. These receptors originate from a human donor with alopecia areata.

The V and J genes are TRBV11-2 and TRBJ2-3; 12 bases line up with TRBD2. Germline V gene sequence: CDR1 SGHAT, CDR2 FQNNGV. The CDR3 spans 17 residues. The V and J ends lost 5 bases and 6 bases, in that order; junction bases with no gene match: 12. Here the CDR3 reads CASSLLGTSGFRDTQYF. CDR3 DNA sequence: TGTGCCAGCAGCCTTCTCGGGACTAGCGGGTTTAGGGATACGCAGTATTTT. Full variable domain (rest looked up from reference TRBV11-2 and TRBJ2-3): EAGVAQSPRYKIIEKRQSVAFWCNPISGHATLYWYQQILGQGPKLLIQFQNNGVVDDSQLPKDRFSAERLKGVDSTLKIQPAKLEDSAVYLCASSLLGTSGFRDTQYFGPGTRLTVL.

The CDR3 here is CASSVTGGNTEAFF. In DNA, the CDR3 is TGTGCCAGCAGCGTTACAGGGGGCAACACTGAAGCTTTCTTT. The V and J genes are TRBV9 and TRBJ1-1, with 9 bases that match TRBD1. Germline CDR1 SGDLS, CDR2 YYNGEE. The CDR3 has 14 residues. V gave up 2 bases and J gave up 2 bases; unmatched junction bases: 1.

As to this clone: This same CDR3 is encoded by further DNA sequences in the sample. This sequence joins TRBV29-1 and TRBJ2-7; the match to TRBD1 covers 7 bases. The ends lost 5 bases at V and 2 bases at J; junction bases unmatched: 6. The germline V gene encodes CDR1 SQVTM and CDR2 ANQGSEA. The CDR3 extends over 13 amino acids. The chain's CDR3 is CSVSRDSPYEQYF. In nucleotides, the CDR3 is TGCAGCGTTTCCCGGGACAGCCCCTACGAGCAGTACTTC.